The sequence of this T cell receptor beta chain was determined in a study of blood T cell repertoires in COVID-19. Study summary: Sites across the United States, Italy and Spain contributed samples from acute and convalescent COVID-19. Sample material is recorded as cDNA or gDNA derived from T cells, B-cell-depleted T cells, or PBMCs.

The V and J ends lost 5 bases and 2 bases respectively, with 10 bases between them. Germline V gives CDR1 SGHRS, CDR2 YFSETQ. The CDR3 length is 13 residues. The table came from immunoSEQ multiplex PCR; TCRdb's copy has only in-frame clones and leaves some out. Among roughly 330,000 clones listed, about 82% were seen once. Sequencing input: peripheral blood. The V call is TRBV5-1, the J call TRBJ2-5, with TRBD2 as a possible D gene (6 bases). This sequence originates from a woman between 50 and 59 years old with acute or convalescent COVID-19. Here the CDR3 reads CASSPGTQETQYF. In nucleotides, the CDR3 is TGCGCCAGCAGTCCCGGGACTCAAGAGACCCAGTACTTC. The full variable domain, with the rest looked up from reference TRBV5-1 and TRBJ2-5, is KAGVTQTPRYLIKTRGQQVTLSCSPISGHRSVSWYQQTPGQGLQFLFEYFSETQRNKGNFPGRFSGRQFSNSRSEMNVSTLELGDSALYLCASSPGTQETQYFGPGTRLLVL.